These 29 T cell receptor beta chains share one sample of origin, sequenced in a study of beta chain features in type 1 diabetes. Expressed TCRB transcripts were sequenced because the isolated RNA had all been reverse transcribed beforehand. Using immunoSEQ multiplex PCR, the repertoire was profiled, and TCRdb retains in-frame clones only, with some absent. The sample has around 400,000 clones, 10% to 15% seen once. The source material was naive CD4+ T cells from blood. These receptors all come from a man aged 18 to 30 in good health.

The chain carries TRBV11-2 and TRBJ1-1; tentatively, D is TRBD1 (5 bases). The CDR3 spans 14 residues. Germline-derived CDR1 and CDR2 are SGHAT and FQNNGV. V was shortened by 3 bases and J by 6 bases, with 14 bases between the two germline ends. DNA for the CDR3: TGTGCCAGCAGCTTCGGTGACCGGGGGGCTGAAGCTTTCTTT. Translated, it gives CASSFGDRGAEAFF.

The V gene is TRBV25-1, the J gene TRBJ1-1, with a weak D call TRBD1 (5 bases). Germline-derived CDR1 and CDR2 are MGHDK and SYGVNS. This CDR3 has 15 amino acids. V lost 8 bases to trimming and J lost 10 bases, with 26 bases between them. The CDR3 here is CASAAQAGSTGAAFF. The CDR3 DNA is TGTGCCAGCGCAGCACAGGCGGGGTCTACTGGAGCAGCTTTCTTT.

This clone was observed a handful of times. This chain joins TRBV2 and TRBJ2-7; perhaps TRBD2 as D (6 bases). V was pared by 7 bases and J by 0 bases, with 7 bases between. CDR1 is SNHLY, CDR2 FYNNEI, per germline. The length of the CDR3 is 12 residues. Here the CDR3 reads CASTGDSYEQYF. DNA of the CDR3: TGTGCCAGCACGGGAGACTCCTACGAGCAGTACTTC.

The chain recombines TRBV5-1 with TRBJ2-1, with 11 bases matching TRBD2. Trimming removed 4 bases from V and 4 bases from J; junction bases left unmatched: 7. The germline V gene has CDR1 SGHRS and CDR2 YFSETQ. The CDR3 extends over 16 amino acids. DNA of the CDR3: TGCGCCAGCAGCCCCGCTAGCGGGGGGTTTTACAATGAGCAGTTCTTC. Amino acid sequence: CASSPASGGFYNEQFF.

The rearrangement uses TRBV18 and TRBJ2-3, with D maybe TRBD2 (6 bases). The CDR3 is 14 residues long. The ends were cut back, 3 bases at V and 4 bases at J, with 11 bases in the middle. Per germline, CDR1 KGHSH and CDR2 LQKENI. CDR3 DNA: TGTGCCAGCTCACCTCCTGGGGGGTCAGATACGCAGTATTTT. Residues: CASSPPGGSDTQYF.

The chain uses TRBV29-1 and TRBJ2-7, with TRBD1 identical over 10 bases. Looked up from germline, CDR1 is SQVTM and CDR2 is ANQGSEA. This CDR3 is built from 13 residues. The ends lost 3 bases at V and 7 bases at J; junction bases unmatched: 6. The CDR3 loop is CSVDGTGAGEQYF. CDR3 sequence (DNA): TGCAGCGTTGACGGGACAGGGGCGGGAGAGCAGTACTTC.

The CDR3, as DNA: TGTGCCAGTGGAGGATGGGGGACAGGGGCCACAGATACGCAGTATTTT. Its protein is CASGGWGTGATDTQYF. The chain is built from TRBV19 and TRBJ2-3, with TRBD1 matching 10 bases. Unmatched junction bases numbered 10, after V lost 8 bases and J lost 2 bases. This CDR3 is built from 16 residues. Germline CDR1 reads LNHDA; CDR2 reads SQIVND (reference sequence).

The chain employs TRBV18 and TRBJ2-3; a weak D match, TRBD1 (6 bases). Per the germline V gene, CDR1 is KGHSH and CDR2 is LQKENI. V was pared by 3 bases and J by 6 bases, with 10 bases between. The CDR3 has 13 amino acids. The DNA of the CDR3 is TGTGCCAGCTCACCGAACAGGGAGGATACGCAGTATTTT. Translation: CASSPNREDTQYF.

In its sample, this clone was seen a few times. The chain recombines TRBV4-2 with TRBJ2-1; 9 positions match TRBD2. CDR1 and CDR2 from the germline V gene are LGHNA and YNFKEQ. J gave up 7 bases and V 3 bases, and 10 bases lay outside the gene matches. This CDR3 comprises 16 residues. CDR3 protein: CASSQASGNRLNEQFF. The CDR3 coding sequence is TGTGCCAGCAGCCAGGCTAGCGGGAACCGCCTTAATGAGCAGTTCTTC.

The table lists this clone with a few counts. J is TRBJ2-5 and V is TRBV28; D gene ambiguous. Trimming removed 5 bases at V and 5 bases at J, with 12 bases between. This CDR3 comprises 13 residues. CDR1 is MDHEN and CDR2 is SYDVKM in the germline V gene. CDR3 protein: CASSVRHGETQYF. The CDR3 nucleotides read TGTGCCAGCAGTGTGCGACACGGTGAGACCCAGTACTTC.

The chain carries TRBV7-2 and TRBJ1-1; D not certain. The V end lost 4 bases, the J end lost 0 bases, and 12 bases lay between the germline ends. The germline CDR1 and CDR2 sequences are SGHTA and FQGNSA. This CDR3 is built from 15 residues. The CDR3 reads CASSSRAGMNTEAFF. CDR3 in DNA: TGTGCCAGCAGCTCCCGTGCGGGAATGAACACTGAAGCTTTCTTT.

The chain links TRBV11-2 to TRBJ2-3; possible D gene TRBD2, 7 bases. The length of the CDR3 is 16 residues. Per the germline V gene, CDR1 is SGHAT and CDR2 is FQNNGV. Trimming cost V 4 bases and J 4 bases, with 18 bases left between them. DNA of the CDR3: TGTGCCAGCAGCTACCGGGGGGCCCCGCCGGCAGATACGCAGTATTTT. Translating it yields CASSYRGAPPADTQYF.

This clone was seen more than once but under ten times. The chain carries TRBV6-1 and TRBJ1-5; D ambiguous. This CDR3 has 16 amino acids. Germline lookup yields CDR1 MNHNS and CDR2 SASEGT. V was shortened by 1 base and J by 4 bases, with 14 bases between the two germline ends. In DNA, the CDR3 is TGTGCCAGCAGTGAAGAATGGAGACCCTCTAATCAGCCCCAGCATTTT. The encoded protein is CASSEEWRPSNQPQHF.

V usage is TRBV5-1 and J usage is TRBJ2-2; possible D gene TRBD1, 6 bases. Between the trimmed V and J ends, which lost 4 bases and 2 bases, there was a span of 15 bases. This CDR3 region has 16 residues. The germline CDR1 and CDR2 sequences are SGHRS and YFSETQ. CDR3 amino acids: CASSSDRLDNTGELFF. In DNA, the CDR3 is TGCGCCAGCAGCAGCGACAGGTTAGACAACACCGGGGAGCTGTTTTTT.

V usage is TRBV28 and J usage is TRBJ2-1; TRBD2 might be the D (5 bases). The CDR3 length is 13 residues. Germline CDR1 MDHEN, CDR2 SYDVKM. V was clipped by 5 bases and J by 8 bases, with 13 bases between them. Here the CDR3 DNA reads TGTGCCAGCAGTCCCCCCACTAGTCATGAGCAGTTCTTC. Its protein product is CASSPPTSHEQFF.

CDR3 nucleotide sequence: TGTGCCAGTAGCCCGAGGACTAGCGGGAACAACGAGCAGTACTTC. Protein product: CASSPRTSGNNEQYF. The chain recombines TRBV19 with TRBJ2-7; 12 nucleotides match TRBD2. The V segment lost 6 bases and the J segment 5 bases; nucleotides outside the gene matches: 8. The CDR3 runs to 15 residues. The germline CDR1 and CDR2 sequences are LNHDA and SQIVND (reference sequence).

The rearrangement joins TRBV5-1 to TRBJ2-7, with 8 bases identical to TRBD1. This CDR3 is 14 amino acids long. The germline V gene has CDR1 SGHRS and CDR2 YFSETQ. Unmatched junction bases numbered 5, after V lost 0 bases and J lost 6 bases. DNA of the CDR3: TGCGCCAGCAGCTTGGGGCTCGACAGGGGCGAGCAGTACTTC. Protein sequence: CASSLGLDRGEQYF.

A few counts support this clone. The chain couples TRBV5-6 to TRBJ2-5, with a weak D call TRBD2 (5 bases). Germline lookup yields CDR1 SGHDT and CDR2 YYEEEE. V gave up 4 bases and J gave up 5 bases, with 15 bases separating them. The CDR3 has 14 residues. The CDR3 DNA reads TGTGCCAGCAGCCCGGGCCTATCGGGGGAGACCCAGTACTTC. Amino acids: CASSPGLSGETQYF.

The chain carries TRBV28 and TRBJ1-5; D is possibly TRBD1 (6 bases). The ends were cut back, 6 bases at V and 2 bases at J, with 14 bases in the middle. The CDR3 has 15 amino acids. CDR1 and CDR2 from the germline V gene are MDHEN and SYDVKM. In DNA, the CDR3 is TGTGCCAGCAGCTCACAGGGAAGGGGCAATCAGCCCCAGCATTTT. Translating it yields CASSSQGRGNQPQHF.

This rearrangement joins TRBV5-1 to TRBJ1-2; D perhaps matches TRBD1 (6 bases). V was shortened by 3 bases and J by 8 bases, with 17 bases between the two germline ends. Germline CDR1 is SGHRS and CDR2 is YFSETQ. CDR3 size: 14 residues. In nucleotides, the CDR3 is TGCGCCAGCAGCTCAGGGACAAGAGCGGGGGGCTACACCTTC. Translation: CASSSGTRAGGYTF.

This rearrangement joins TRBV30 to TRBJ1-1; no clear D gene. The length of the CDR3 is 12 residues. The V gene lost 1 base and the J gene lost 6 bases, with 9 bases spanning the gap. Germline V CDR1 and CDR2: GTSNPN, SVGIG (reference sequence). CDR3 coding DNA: TGTGCCTGGAGTGCGACATGGCCTGAAGCTTTCTTT. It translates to CAWSATWPEAFF.

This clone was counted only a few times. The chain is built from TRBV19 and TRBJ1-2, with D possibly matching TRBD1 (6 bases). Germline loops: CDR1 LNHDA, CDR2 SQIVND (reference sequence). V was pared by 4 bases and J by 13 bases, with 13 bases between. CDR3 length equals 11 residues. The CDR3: CASSTRQDLTF. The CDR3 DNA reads TGTGCCAGTAGTACACGACAGGACCTCACCTTC. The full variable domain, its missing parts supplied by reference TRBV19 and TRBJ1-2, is DGGITQSPKYLFRKEGQNVTLSCEQNLNHDAMYWYRQDPGQGLRLIYYSQIVNDFQKGDIAEGYSVSREKKESFPLTVTSAQKNPTAFYLCASSTRQDLTFGSGTRLTVV.

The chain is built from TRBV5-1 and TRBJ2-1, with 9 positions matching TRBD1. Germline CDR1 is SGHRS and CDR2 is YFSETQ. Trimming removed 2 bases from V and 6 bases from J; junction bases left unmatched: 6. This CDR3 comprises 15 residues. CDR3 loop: CASSFEGQGINEQFF. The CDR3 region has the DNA TGCGCCAGCAGCTTCGAGGGACAGGGAATCAATGAGCAGTTCTTC.

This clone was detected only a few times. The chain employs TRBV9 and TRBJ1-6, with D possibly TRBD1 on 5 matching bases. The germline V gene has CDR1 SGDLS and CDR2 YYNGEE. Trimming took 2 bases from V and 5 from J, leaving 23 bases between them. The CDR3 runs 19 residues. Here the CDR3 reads CASSVGFVITGPDNSPLHF. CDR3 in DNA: TGTGCCAGCAGCGTGGGGTTCGTAATAACAGGTCCGGATAATTCACCCCTCCACTTT.

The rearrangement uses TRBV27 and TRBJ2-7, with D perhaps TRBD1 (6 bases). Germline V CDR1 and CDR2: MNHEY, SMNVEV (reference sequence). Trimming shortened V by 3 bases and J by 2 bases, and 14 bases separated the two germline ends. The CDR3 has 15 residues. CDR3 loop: CASSLSGAQPYEQYF. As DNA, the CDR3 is TGTGCCAGCAGTTTGTCAGGGGCGCAACCCTACGAGCAGTACTTC.

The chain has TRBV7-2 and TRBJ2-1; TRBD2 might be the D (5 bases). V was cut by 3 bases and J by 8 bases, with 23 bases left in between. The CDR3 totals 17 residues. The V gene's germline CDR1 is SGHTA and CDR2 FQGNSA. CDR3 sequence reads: CASSFPFAGLLSYEQFF. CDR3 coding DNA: TGTGCCAGCAGCTTCCCGTTTGCGGGCCTATTGAGCTATGAGCAGTTCTTC.

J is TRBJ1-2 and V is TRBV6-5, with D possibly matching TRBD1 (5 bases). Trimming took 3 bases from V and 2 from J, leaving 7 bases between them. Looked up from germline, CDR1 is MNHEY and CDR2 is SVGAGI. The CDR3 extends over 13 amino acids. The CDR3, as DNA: TGTGCCAGCAGTTATAACAGGAACTATGGCTACACCTTC. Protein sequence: CASSYNRNYGYTF.

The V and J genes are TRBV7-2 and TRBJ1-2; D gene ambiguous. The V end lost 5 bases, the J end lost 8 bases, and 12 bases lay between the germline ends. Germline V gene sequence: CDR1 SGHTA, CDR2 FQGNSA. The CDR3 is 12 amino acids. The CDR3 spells CASSPRPGGYTF. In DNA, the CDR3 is TGTGCCAGCAGCCCTCGTCCGGGAGGCTACACCTTC.

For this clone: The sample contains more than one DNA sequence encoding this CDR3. This CDR3 is CASSRTSGPYEQYF. The CDR3 DNA reads TGTGCCAGCAGTAGGACTAGTGGGCCCTACGAGCAGTACTTC. The chain has TRBV6-1 and TRBJ2-7; 7 bases align to TRBD2. Germline CDR1 is MNHNS and CDR2 is SASEGT. The CDR3 loop spans 14 amino acids. V shed 5 bases and J 2 bases; nucleotides not matched to a gene: 6.